This TCR beta chain was documented in a study of T cells in Graves' hyperthyroidism and ophthalmopathy. Hyperthyroidism of Graves' type that showed no ophthalmopathy progression within 18 months was stable. Clinical symptoms, serum thyroxine and TRAb, thyroid ultrasound and orbital computed tomography together formed the diagnostic basis. TCR beta CDR3 sequences were amplified from RNA transcripts. The HTBI primer set was used in a first-round RT-PCR of the TCR CDR3. TCRdb processed the multiplex PCR reads anew with MiXCR; each CDR3 protein has one entry. The table shows 300,000 or so distinct CDR3 sequences, with roughly 17% occurring only once. The CDR3 runs 14 residues. V was pared by 0 bases and J by 2 bases, with 4 bases between. The germline gives CDR1 MDHEN, CDR2 SYDVKM.

The TCR originated in a young man with Graves' hyperthyroidism. This sequence joins TRBV28 and TRBJ1-4; D gene ambiguous. Input material: blood. DNA for the CDR3: TGTGCCAGCAGTTTATGGGAGACTAATGAAAAACTGTTTTTT. Protein sequence: CASSLWETNEKLFF.